A single sample gave rise to the 26 T cell receptor beta chains below, sequenced in a study of blood T cell repertoires in COVID-19. TCRdb's table, derived via immunoSEQ multiplex PCR, lists solely in-frame clones and lacks some. The data hold 350,000 to 450,000 clones, with approximately 87% observed a single time. Input material: peripheral blood. All receptors derive from a woman aged 55-69 years with COVID-19, enrolled during active disease.

J is TRBJ1-4 and V is TRBV5-8, with D possibly matching TRBD1 (6 bases). The CDR3 has 18 amino acids. Trimming cost V 0 bases and J 2 bases, with 17 bases left between them. Looked up from germline, CDR1 is SGHTS and CDR2 is YDEGEE. The CDR3 loop is CASSLALVTGWTNEKLFF. CDR3 coding DNA: TGTGCCAGCAGCTTGGCTTTGGTTACAGGGTGGACTAATGAAAAACTGTTTTTT.

In its sample, this clone was seen once. The V gene is TRBV18, the J gene TRBJ2-5; D is unclear. This CDR3 is 12 amino acids long. The germline V gene encodes CDR1 KGHSH and CDR2 LQKENI. Trimming took off 6 bases at V and 5 bases at J, with 10 bases between the two ends. The CDR3 DNA follows: TGTGCCAGCTCCGGTGTTTTTGAGACCCAGTACTTC. Translating it yields CASSGVFETQYF.

This clone was seen many times. The chain has TRBV4-1 and TRBJ1-5; D uncertain. V shed 0 bases and J shed 3 bases, with 9 bases lying between them. Germline V gives CDR1 MGHRA, CDR2 YSYEKL. This CDR3 is 15 amino acids long. The CDR3 reads CASSQEGVANQPQHF. The CDR3 nucleotides are TGCGCCAGCAGCCAAGAAGGAGTTGCCAATCAGCCCCAGCATTTT.

V is TRBV6-1 and J is TRBJ1-2, with TRBD1 matching over 7 bases. After removal of 3 bases from V and 7 bases from J, the junction contained 11 bases not matched to a gene. The CDR3 runs 15 residues. CDR1 is MNHNS and CDR2 is SASEGT in the germline V gene. DNA of the CDR3: TGTGCCAGCAGTGAGGTCGAGGACAGGTATTTTGGCTACACCTTC. Protein: CASSEVEDRYFGYTF.

The gene calls are TRBV18 and TRBJ2-7; a possible D gene is TRBD2 (5 bases). The CDR3 extends over 14 amino acids. Germline CDR1 KGHSH, CDR2 LQKENI. Trimming cost V 6 bases and J 3 bases, with 15 bases left between them. In DNA form, the CDR3 reads TGTGCCAGCTCCTTCCCGGAGAGGGTCTACGAGCAGTACTTC. Encoded protein: CASSFPERVYEQYF.

The chain couples TRBV28 to TRBJ1-3, with 7 bases identical to TRBD1. J lost 1 base, V lost 5 bases, and 8 bases had no gene match. Germline V gene lookup returns CDR1 MDHEN and CDR2 SYDVKM. CDR3 size: 16 residues. The CDR3 region has the DNA TGTGCCAGCAGTCGACAGGGTTTCGGTTCTGGAAACACCATATATTTT. It translates to CASSRQGFGSGNTIYF.

The CDR3 protein is CASSLKGTGTEAFF. The DNA of the CDR3 is TGCGCCAGCAGCCTAAAAGGGACAGGCACTGAAGCTTTCTTT. The V gene is TRBV5-1, the J gene TRBJ1-1, with 8 bases aligning to TRBD1. The CDR3 spans 14 residues. The V segment lost 4 bases and the J segment 4 bases; nucleotides outside the gene matches: 6. CDR1 is SGHRS, CDR2 YFSETQ, per germline.

The chain is built from TRBV5-4 and TRBJ1-1; D not resolved. This CDR3 has 15 residues. CDR1 SGHNT and CDR2 YYREEE come from the germline V gene (reference sequence). V was shortened by 0 bases and J by 1 base, with 10 bases between the two germline ends. CDR3 DNA: TGTGCCAGCAGCTTGGGCTATCTATCGAACACTGAAGCTTTCTTT. This gives the protein CASSLGYLSNTEAFF.

The genes are TRBV19 and TRBJ1-2, with D possibly TRBD1 on 5 matching bases. With 0 bases removed from V and 4 bases from J, the gap between germline ends came to 9 bases. This CDR3 region has 14 residues. Germline lookup yields CDR1 LNHDA and CDR2 SQIVND (reference sequence). CDR3 in amino acids: CASSIETGPYGYTF. CDR3 coding DNA: TGTGCCAGTAGTATAGAAACAGGACCCTATGGCTACACCTTC.

The chain is built from TRBV28 and TRBJ2-2, with 7 nucleotides matching TRBD1. Germline V gene data show CDR1 as MDHEN and CDR2 as SYDVKM. The CDR3 spans 21 residues. The trim removed 6 bases at V and 6 bases at J, leaving 28 bases unmatched. In nucleotides, the CDR3 is TGTGCCAGCAGCCCCGACAGGGCGGACGAAAGTCCATCTTATCCAGCCGGGGAGCTGTTTTTT. It is translated as CASSPDRADESPSYPAGELFF.

The chain has TRBV5-1 and TRBJ2-3; tentatively, D is TRBD2 (5 bases). Trimming removed 4 bases at V and 0 bases at J, with 12 bases between. Germline V gene sequence: CDR1 SGHRS, CDR2 YFSETQ. This CDR3 contains 15 residues. CDR3 DNA: TGCGCCAGCAGCACCCGGGGTTTTAGCACAGATACGCAGTATTTT. Amino acid sequence: CASSTRGFSTDTQYF.

The chain employs TRBV11-2 and TRBJ1-4; tentative D call: TRBD1 (6 bases). V gave up 7 bases and J gave up 0 bases, with 9 bases separating them. CDR3 length: 14 amino acids. Germline V gene sequence: CDR1 SGHAT, CDR2 FQNNGV. The CDR3 DNA sequence: TGTGCCAGCACCACAGGGCCAACTAATGAAAAACTGTTTTTT. This gives the protein CASTTGPTNEKLFF.

The chain recombines TRBV27 with TRBJ1-2; a possible D gene is TRBD1 (6 bases). With 2 bases removed from V and 13 bases from J, the gap between germline ends came to 32 bases. Per the germline V gene, CDR1 is MNHEY and CDR2 is SMNVEV (reference sequence). This CDR3 spans 18 amino acids. CDR3 sequence reads: CASSLGNRCQGLAGPGTF. CDR3 DNA: TGTGCCAGCAGTTTAGGTAATCGTTGTCAGGGGTTGGCTGGGCCTGGCACCTTC.

The chain carries TRBV9 and TRBJ1-2, with 7 nucleotides matching TRBD1. The CDR3 has 12 residues. Germline V gene data show CDR1 as SGDLS and CDR2 as YYNGEE. V dropped 3 bases and J dropped 8; count of bases not matched to a gene: 4. CDR3 sequence reads: CASSAQGQGYTF. Here the CDR3 DNA reads TGTGCCAGCAGCGCACAGGGGCAGGGCTACACCTTC.

The chain joins TRBV4-1 to TRBJ1-1, with no clear D. Deletions cut 0 bases from V and 0 bases from J, with 11 bases between. The CDR3 extends over 16 amino acids. The V gene's germline CDR1 is MGHRA and CDR2 YSYEKL. DNA for the CDR3: TGCGCCAGCAGCCAAGATATGGGCAGTATGAACACTGAAGCTTTCTTT. This gives the protein CASSQDMGSMNTEAFF.

The chain uses TRBV9 and TRBJ1-2, with 9 bases matching TRBD1. CDR1 is SGDLS, CDR2 YYNGEE, per germline. Losses at the gene ends were 4 bases for V and 4 bases for J; bases not matched to a gene: 5. The CDR3 contains 14 residues. As DNA, the CDR3 is TGTGCCAGCAGCACAGGGGGCGCCCCCTATGGCTACACCTTC. Protein product: CASSTGGAPYGYTF.

Here the CDR3 reads CASSLIAGAYNEQFF. Written as DNA, the CDR3 is TGTGCCAGCAGCCTCATAGCGGGGGCCTACAATGAGCAGTTCTTC. The chain links TRBV11-1 to TRBJ2-1; 9 bases match TRBD2. The CDR3 contains 15 residues. Germline values: CDR1 SGHAT, CDR2 FQDESV (reference sequence). V dropped 5 bases and J dropped 2; count of bases not matched to a gene: 4.

V is TRBV9 and J is TRBJ2-5; a possible D gene is TRBD1 (6 bases). CDR1 and CDR2 (germline): SGDLS, YYNGEE. The ends were cut back, 3 bases at V and 9 bases at J, with 18 bases in the middle. The CDR3 sequence is 14 residues long. The CDR3 protein is CASSASTGTTAQYF. The CDR3 DNA reads as TGTGCCAGCAGCGCGAGTACAGGGACGACGGCCCAGTACTTC.

The V gene is TRBV7-9, the J gene TRBJ2-1; perhaps TRBD1 as D (5 bases). The CDR3 has 15 residues. With 1 base removed from V and 4 bases from J, the gap between germline ends came to 11 bases. The V gene's germline CDR1 is SEHNR and CDR2 FQNEAQ (reference sequence). The CDR3 loop is CASSLVQGRYNEQFF. CDR3 bases: TGTGCCAGCAGCTTAGTCCAGGGCCGATACAATGAGCAGTTCTTC.

The rearrangement joins TRBV6-2 or TRBV6-3 to TRBJ1-2; 8 bases agree with TRBD1. From germline, CDR1 is MNHEY and CDR2 SVGEGT. The J segment lost 4 bases and the V segment lost 6 bases, leaving 4 bases of the junction unmatched. The CDR3 is 13 amino acids. CDR3 protein: CASSRQGTYGYTF. CDR3 nucleotide sequence: TGTGCCAGCAGCCGACAGGGGACCTATGGCTACACCTTC.

The rearrangement links TRBV3-1 (or the pseudogene TRBV3-2) to TRBJ1-5; a possible D gene is TRBD1 (6 bases). Germline CDR1 reads LGHDT; CDR2 reads YNNKEL (reference sequence). V lost 4 bases, J lost 6 bases, and 19 bases lay in between. There are 16 residues in the CDR3. As DNA, the CDR3 is TGTGCCAGCAGCCCGGGAGGGGGGATGCGACCTCAGCCCCAGCATTTT. Protein: CASSPGGGMRPQPQHF.

The chain recombines TRBV7-8 with TRBJ2-3, with a possible D match to TRBD2 (7 bases). Trimming removed 2 bases at V and 1 base at J, with 10 bases between. The CDR3 extends over 15 amino acids. Germline V gene data show CDR1 as SGHVS and CDR2 as FQNEAQ. CDR3 nucleotide sequence: TGTGCCAGCAGCTTACTGCGGGGGCGCACAGATACGCAGTATTTT. It codes for CASSLLRGRTDTQYF.

The chain carries TRBV28 and TRBJ1-4, with 7 bases fitting TRBD1. V lost 5 bases, J lost 4 bases, and 4 bases stayed unmatched. Germline lookup yields CDR1 MDHEN and CDR2 SYDVKM. The CDR3 sequence is 14 residues long. The CDR3 sequence: CASSERQGNEKLFF. In DNA, the CDR3 is TGTGCCAGCAGTGAAAGACAGGGTAATGAAAAACTGTTTTTT.

This chain links TRBV5-1 with TRBJ2-7; TRBD1 might be the D (5 bases). The CDR3 has 13 amino acids. Germline assignment: CDR1 SGHRS and CDR2 YFSETQ. Trimming pared 4 bases from V and 4 bases from J, leaving 12 bases between. CDR3 sequence: CASSLTQGYEQYF. CDR3 nucleotides: TGCGCCAGCAGCCTTACCCAGGGTTACGAGCAGTACTTC.

The V call is TRBV28, the J call TRBJ2-7; D perhaps matches TRBD1 (5 bases). Trimming removed 5 bases at V and 0 bases at J, with 14 bases between. The CDR3 has 15 residues. Germline assignment: CDR1 MDHEN and CDR2 SYDVKM. The CDR3 sequence is CASSPTGDSSYEQYF. The DNA for the CDR3 is TGTGCCAGCAGTCCCACTGGCGACAGCTCCTACGAGCAGTACTTC.

This chain joins TRBV19 and TRBJ1-3; D is perhaps TRBD1 (6 bases). The germline V gene has CDR1 LNHDA and CDR2 SQIVND (reference sequence). V was cut by 2 bases and J by 1 base, with 18 bases left in between. The CDR3 totals 18 residues. CDR3 protein: CASSIYQRQETSGNTIYF. The CDR3 DNA reads as TGTGCCAGTAGTATATATCAAAGACAGGAGACGTCTGGAAACACCATATATTTT.